The rows below give T cell receptor beta chains drawn from one sample of a study of T-cell reconstitution after alpha-beta-depleted transplantation in children. TCRdb passed the PCR reads through MiXCR, listing each CDR3 protein once. This sample has 250,000 to 300,000 distinct CDR3 sequences, with about a tenth found just once. The sequences come from PBMCs, collected before TCRalphabeta/CD19-depleted stem cell transplant. The source of these receptors is a boy less than two years old with acute myeloid leukemia, due to receive a stem cell transplant. Both conserved end residues are part of each CDR3.

>TRBV5-6
CASSSAAQGAVGELFF
>TRBV28
CASSSLRTGGYEQYF
>TRBV4-2
CASSQGVVDEQFF
>TRBV6-1
CASTSGVSYNEQFF
>TRBV5-6
CASSLLAGVGYEQYF
>TRBV5-5
CASSFPNLNTEAFF
>TRBV4-1
CASSQVAGATYEQYF
>TRBV4-3
CASSQEWAMSYEQYF
>TRBV9
CASSVGDRGRGEQFF
>TRBV4-3
CASSPLSPSGANVLTF
>TRBV6-5
CASSFGPSRLKNIQYF
>TRBV20-1
CSARDGRAYQPQHF
>TRBV7-2
CASTGGGEQYF
>TRBV3-1
CATTQDRMRGNTIYF
>TRBV12-3/TRBV12-4
CASTRDRGGHEQYF
>TRBV19
CASSTNHQPQHF
>TRBV15
CATSPRLAVTDTQYF
>TRBV12-3/TRBV12-4
CASTPQGFQAQYF
>TRBV28
CASSLAGTGGPEAFF
>TRBV5-1
CASSSTSSLQETQYF
>TRBV7-9
CASSPDTGLYSNQPQHF
>TRBV29-1
CSVETGTPSSYEQYF
>TRBV5-1
CASSATPSGGGYNEQFF
>TRBV20-1
CSARAHKTGWKTQYF
>TRBV5-4
CASSLAPGANEQFF
>TRBV3-1
CASSQEPRPFNEQFF
>TRBV7-2
CASSFQTGPYEQYF
>TRBV28
CASRQLNTEAFF
>TRBV27
CASSLSQAYEQYF
>TRBV12-3/TRBV12-4
CASSLALRFQETQYF
>TRBV15
CATSREPPGRWAKNIQYF
>TRBV20-1
CSATSRGGRTDTQYF
>TRBV12-5
CASGFSVGATDTQYF
>TRBV5-8
CASSRTGVVTQYF
>TRBV7-2
CASSLRGGPPYEQYF
>TRBV12-3/TRBV12-4
CASSQNTGLGTEAFF
>TRBV6-1
CASSDRSGFEAFF
>TRBV30
CAWSVKREKYGYTF
>TRBV5-1
CASSLETYYEQYF
>TRBV28
CASSFRRTEAFF
>TRBV4-2
CASSQDYGYTF
>TRBV24-1
CATSDRLRIAGGGGTDTQYF
>TRBV28
CASRPYEQYF
>TRBV13
CASSLERIGDTQYF
>TRBV4-1
CASSQVLSRGAGTQYF
>TRBV7-6
CASSLGLRETQYF
>TRBV12-3/TRBV12-4
CASSPRTGEFTEAFF
>TRBV3-1
CASSPLPGQGMNTEAFF
>TRBV15
CATSRDPGYEQYF
>TRBV4-3
CASSQALQGTGELFF
>TRBV20-1
CSASSDQPQHF
>TRBV7-9
CASSPPSSGRWTGELFF
>TRBV20-1
CSGVGRNNQPQHF
>TRBV25-1
CASSEYAAIRTEAFF
>TRBV28
CASSSQGPQRETQYF
>TRBV5-1
CASSSSGGRTDTQYF
>TRBV28
CASGRAPNEKLFF
>TRBV10-3
CAISESQGRAYEQYF
>TRBV7-2
CASSPRGRVGELFF
>TRBV6-5
CASSYGQVGETQYF